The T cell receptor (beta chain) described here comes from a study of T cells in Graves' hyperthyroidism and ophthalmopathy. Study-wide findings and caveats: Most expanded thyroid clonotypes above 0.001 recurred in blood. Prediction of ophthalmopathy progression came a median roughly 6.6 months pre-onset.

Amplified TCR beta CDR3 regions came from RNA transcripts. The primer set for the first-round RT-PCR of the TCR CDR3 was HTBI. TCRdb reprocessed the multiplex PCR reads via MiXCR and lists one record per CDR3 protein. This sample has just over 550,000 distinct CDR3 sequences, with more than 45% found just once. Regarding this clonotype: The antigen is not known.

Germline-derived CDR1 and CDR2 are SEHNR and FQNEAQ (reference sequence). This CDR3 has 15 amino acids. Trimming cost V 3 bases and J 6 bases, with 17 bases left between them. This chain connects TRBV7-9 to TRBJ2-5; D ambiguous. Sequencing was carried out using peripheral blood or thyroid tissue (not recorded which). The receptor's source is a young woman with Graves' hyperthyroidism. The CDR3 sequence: CASSLDGYAPKTQYF. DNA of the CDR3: TGTGCCAGCAGCTTGGATGGGTACGCCCCAAAGACCCAGTACTTC.